One sample yielded the 18 T cell receptor beta chains listed below, sequenced in a study of blood T cell repertoires in COVID-19. Some clones are missing from TCRdb's copy, which holds only in-frame ones; the method was immunoSEQ multiplex PCR. The profile shows 300,000 or so clones, more than 70% of them singletons. Input material: peripheral blood. The receptors originated from a woman between 25 and 40 years old who had recovered from COVID-19.

V usage is TRBV7-9 and J usage is TRBJ1-1; D uncertain. V gave up 5 bases and J gave up 5 bases, with 12 bases separating them. In germline, CDR1 is SEHNR, CDR2 FQNEAQ (reference sequence). The CDR3 has 13 amino acids. The CDR3 loop is CASSHRTVTEAFF. The CDR3 nucleotides read TGTGCCAGCAGCCACCGGACTGTTACTGAAGCTTTCTTT.

Here the CDR3 DNA reads TGTGCCATCACTTCAGGGACTACGAACACCGGGGAGCTGTTTTTT. Protein: CAITSGTTNTGELFF. This chain connects TRBV10-3 to TRBJ2-2; 7 nucleotides match TRBD2. This CDR3 is 15 amino acids long. The junction had 5 bases not matched to a gene; V was cut back by 7 bases and J by 0 bases. CDR1 ENHRY and CDR2 SYGVKD come from the germline V gene.

The chain employs TRBV9 and TRBJ1-2; tentative D call: TRBD1 (6 bases). The V gene's germline CDR1 is SGDLS and CDR2 YYNGEE. CDR3 length: 14 residues. Trimming left V 3 bases short and J 4 bases short, with 13 bases between. CDR3 residues: CASSDRDTTYGYTF. CDR3 sequence (DNA): TGTGCCAGCAGCGACCGGGACACAACCTATGGCTACACCTTC.

This clone was seen only once. The chain joins TRBV2 to TRBJ2-5, with no clear D. Looked up from germline, CDR1 is SNHLY and CDR2 is FYNNEI. The CDR3 loop spans 12 amino acids. V was cut by 4 bases and J by 0 bases, with 3 bases left in between. The CDR3 DNA reads TGTGCCAGCAGTGCAGACCAAGAGACCCAGTACTTC. This codes for CASSADQETQYF. Together with reference TRBV2 and TRBJ2-5, the CDR3 gives the full variable domain: EPEVTQTPSHQVTQMGQEVILRCVPISNHLYFYWYRQILGQKVEFLVSFYNNEISEKSEIFDDQFSVERPDGSNFTLKIRSTKLEDSAMYFCASSADQETQYFGPGTRLLVL.

The V call is TRBV7-2, the J call TRBJ2-6; the D gene is possibly TRBD1 (5 bases). Germline lookup yields CDR1 SGHTA and CDR2 FQGNSA. V lost 3 bases and J lost 0, with 15 bases in between. CDR3 length: 18 residues. The CDR3 is CASSLRQISFSGANVLTF. The DNA of the CDR3 is TGTGCCAGCAGCTTGAGACAGATTAGTTTCTCTGGGGCCAACGTCCTGACTTTC.

CDR3 DNA sequence: TGTGCCATCAGTTATCTAGCTAGTAACACCGGGGAGCTGTTTTTT. Amino acids: CAISYLASNTGELFF. The chain recombines TRBV10-3 with TRBJ2-2; D is perhaps TRBD2 (5 bases). V was trimmed by 5 bases and J by 2 bases, leaving 12 bases between them. The V gene's germline CDR1 is ENHRY and CDR2 SYGVKD. CDR3 length equals 15 residues.

This chain joins TRBV5-1 and TRBJ2-3; D gene ambiguous. Germline V gives CDR1 SGHRS, CDR2 YFSETQ. This CDR3 has 12 amino acids. Trimming took 3 bases from V and 0 from J, leaving 2 bases between them. CDR3 in DNA: TGCGCCAGCAGCTCTAGCACAGATACGCAGTATTTT. Encoded protein: CASSSSTDTQYF.

This sequence joins TRBV7-2 and TRBJ2-7; D is perhaps TRBD2 (6 bases). V was pared by 0 bases and J by 4 bases, with 13 bases between. This CDR3 has 15 residues. The germline CDR1 and CDR2 sequences are SGHTA and FQGNSA. The CDR3, as DNA: TGTGCCAGCAGCTTAGCCGGAGCGGGCCAATACGAGCAGTACTTC. Protein sequence: CASSLAGAGQYEQYF.

The rearrangement joins TRBV5-8 to TRBJ2-7; D remains unclear. The length of the CDR3 is 13 residues. Trimming left V 1 base short and J 3 bases short, with 8 bases between. Looked up from germline, CDR1 is SGHTS and CDR2 is YDEGEE. CDR3 amino acids: CASSLIQIYEQYF. CDR3 nucleotides: TGTGCCAGCAGCTTGATCCAGATCTACGAGCAGTACTTC.

The chain combines TRBV3-1 (or the pseudogene TRBV3-2) with TRBJ2-7, with D unresolved. Germline loops: CDR1 LGHDT, CDR2 YNNKEL (reference sequence). The length of the CDR3 is 15 residues. Trimming removed 0 bases at V and 1 base at J, with 10 bases between. CDR3 in DNA: TGTGCCAGCAGCCAAGACAGCGCTGGTTCCTACGAGCAGTACTTC. It translates to CASSQDSAGSYEQYF.

The chain joins TRBV5-6 to TRBJ1-1, with TRBD1 identical over 7 bases. V lost 1 base, J lost 2 bases, and 5 bases stayed unmatched. CDR1 is SGHDT and CDR2 is YYEEEE in the germline V gene. CDR3 size: 15 residues. CDR3 bases: TGTGCCAGCAGCTTGCGTGGACAGGCAAACACTGAAGCTTTCTTT. It yields the protein CASSLRGQANTEAFF.

V usage is TRBV3-1 (or the pseudogene TRBV3-2) and J usage is TRBJ2-1; TRBD1 matches 7 bases. There are 15 residues in the CDR3. After removal of 0 bases from V and 12 bases from J, the junction contained 11 bases not matched to a gene. CDR1 and CDR2 from the germline V gene are LGHDT and YNNKEL (reference sequence). The CDR3 sequence: CASSQDLGERGRQFF. CDR3 sequence (DNA): TGTGCCAGCAGCCAAGATCTAGGAGAAAGGGGGCGGCAGTTCTTC.

The CDR3 DNA is TGTGCCAGCAGCGTACAGGGGCCGCTTGACGAGCAGTACTTC. This gives the protein CASSVQGPLDEQYF. The chain employs TRBV5-4 and TRBJ2-7; TRBD1 matches 7 bases. Germline loops: CDR1 SGHNT, CDR2 YYREEE (reference sequence). Trimming removed 4 bases from V and 5 bases from J; junction bases left unmatched: 9. The CDR3 consists of 14 residues.

The J gene is TRBJ1-5, the V gene TRBV27; tentative D call: TRBD1 (6 bases). Per the germline V gene, CDR1 is MNHEY and CDR2 is SMNVEV (reference sequence). The CDR3 is 15 residues long. Trimming removed 5 bases at V and 4 bases at J, with 15 bases between. This CDR3 reads CASSPTGWRNQPQHF. CDR3 bases: TGTGCCAGCAGTCCCACAGGGTGGCGGAATCAGCCCCAGCATTTT.

CDR3: CASSLGGNTEAFF. The CDR3 nucleotides are TGTGCCAGCTCACTGGGAGGGAACACTGAAGCTTTCTTT. J is TRBJ1-1 and V is TRBV18; D unresolved. CDR3 length: 13 amino acids. Germline CDR1 reads KGHSH; CDR2 reads LQKENI. V gave up 4 bases and J gave up 1 base, with 7 bases separating them.

The rearrangement joins TRBV24-1 to TRBJ2-5; D remains unclear. CDR3 length: 12 amino acids. From germline, CDR1 is KGHDR and CDR2 SFDVKD. V lost 2 bases and J 4 bases, leaving 4 bases between the germline ends. In DNA form, the CDR3 reads TGTGCCACCAGTGATTCCAGAGAGACCCAGTACTTC. The encoded protein is CATSDSRETQYF.

This clone was observed a handful of times. This chain connects TRBV7-6 to TRBJ2-2; 10 bases agree with TRBD2. V lost 2 bases and J lost 1; bases outside the gene matches: 4. Looked up from germline, CDR1 is SGHVS and CDR2 is FNYEAQ. This CDR3 has 17 amino acids. Written as DNA, the CDR3 is TGTGCCAGCAGCTTAAAGTCTAGCGGGGGGAACACCGGGGAGCTGTTTTTT. This codes for CASSLKSSGGNTGELFF.

A word on this clone: At the DNA level, this CDR3 is encoded by other sequences in the same sample as well. This chain connects TRBV6-5 to TRBJ1-1; TRBD1 matches at 9 bases. J was trimmed by 2 bases and V by 6 bases; bases with no gene match: 4. This CDR3 has 14 amino acids. In germline, CDR1 is MNHEY, CDR2 SVGAGI. The CDR3 sequence: CASSRDRVNTEAFF. The CDR3 DNA sequence: TGTGCCAGCAGCCGGGACAGGGTTAACACTGAAGCTTTCTTT.